Detailed here is one T cell receptor beta chain. These data are taken from a study of shared clonotypes between healthy human individuals. This CDR3 spans 14 amino acids. The germline CDR1 and CDR2 sequences are MDHEN and SYDVKM. V was clipped by 11 bases and J by 3 bases, with 14 bases between them. The repertoire was sequenced with immunoSEQ multiplex PCR; TCRdb's copy has only in-frame clones and lacks some. The sample contains fewer than 350,000 clones, around 87% of which appear only once. The rearrangement links TRBV28 to TRBJ1-6; D perhaps matches TRBD1 (5 bases). Sequencing used memory CD8+ T cells sorted from blood. Subset specified: CD45RO+ cells pooled with CCR7-negative TemRA cells. This TCR derives from a young man in good health. The CDR3 region is CAGAGPNYNSPLHF. In DNA form, the CDR3 reads TGTGCCGGTGCGGGACCGAACTATAATTCACCCCTCCACTTT.